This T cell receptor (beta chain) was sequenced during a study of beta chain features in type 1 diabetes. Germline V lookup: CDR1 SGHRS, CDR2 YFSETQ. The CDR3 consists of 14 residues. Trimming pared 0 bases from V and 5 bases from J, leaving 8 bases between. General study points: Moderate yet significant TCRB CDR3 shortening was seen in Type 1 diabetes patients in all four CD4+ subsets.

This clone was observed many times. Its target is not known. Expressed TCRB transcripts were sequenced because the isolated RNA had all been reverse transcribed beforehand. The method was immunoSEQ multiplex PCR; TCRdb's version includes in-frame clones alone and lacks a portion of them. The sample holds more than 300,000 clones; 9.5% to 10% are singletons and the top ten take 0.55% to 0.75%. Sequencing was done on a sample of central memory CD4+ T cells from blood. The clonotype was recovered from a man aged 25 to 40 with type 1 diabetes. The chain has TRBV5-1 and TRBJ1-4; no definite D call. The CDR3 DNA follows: TGCGCCAGCAGCTTGGATCCGTTGAATGAAAAACTGTTTTTT. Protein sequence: CASSLDPLNEKLFF. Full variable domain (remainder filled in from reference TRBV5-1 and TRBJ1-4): KAGVTQTPRYLIKTRGQQVTLSCSPISGHRSVSWYQQTPGQGLQFLFEYFSETQRNKGNFPGRFSGRQFSNSRSEMNVSTLELGDSALYLCASSLDPLNEKLFFGSGTQLSVL.